This TCR beta chain emerged from a study of Graves' ophthalmopathy and Graves' hyperthyroidism. Amplification targeted the TCR beta CDR3 regions, with RNA transcripts as the source material. Second-round multiplex PCR followed a first-round RT-PCR using HTBI primers. TCRdb recomputed calls from the multiplex PCR reads with MiXCR, one row per CDR3 protein. The sample carries around 1,200,000 distinct CDR3 sequences, about 38% recorded once. Overall study findings and caveats: In predicting ophthalmopathy progression, the model reached 70% to 71% sensitivity and roughly 74% specificity. Detection in blood was also observed for most expanded thyroid clonotypes above 0.001 frequency.

Trimming at V came to 2 bases and at J to 8 bases, leaving 10 bases not matched to a gene. The CDR3 runs to 17 residues. Germline V gene sequence: CDR1 LNHNV, CDR2 YYDKDF (reference sequence). Points on this clonotype: What it binds is not known.

The V gene is TRBV15, the J gene TRBJ2-1; the match to TRBD1 covers 12 bases. Sequencing used peripheral blood or thyroid tissue (not recorded which). This TCR was recovered from an adult man with Graves' hyperthyroidism. The CDR3, as DNA: TGTGCCACCAGCAGATCGGGACAGGGGGCTACCGGGGATGAGCAGTTCTTC. Amino acids: CATSRSGQGATGDEQFF.